This TCR beta chain was sequenced during a study of PD-L1 blockade in urothelial cancer. In the study overall: Analyzed time points were 3 weeks (second dose) and 6 weeks after therapy began.

Synthetic spike-ins, TCR analog templates, were added into each PCR. Produced via immunoSEQ multiplex PCR; TCRdb's table is partial and in-frame only. The data show some 40,000 clones, around 84% seen once. This sample's time point: peripheral blood 6 weeks after treatment start. CDR1 and CDR2 from the germline V gene are MDHEN and SYDVKM. The ends were cut back, 7 bases at V and 5 bases at J, with 12 bases in the middle. The CDR3 covers 12 residues. This sequence originates from a man aged 35 to 55 with urothelial cancer. This sample comprised PBMCs, obtained around atezolizumab (anti-PD-L1) treatment. V is TRBV28 and J is TRBJ2-7; maybe TRBD1 (6 bases). CDR3 sequence reads: CASTITGNEQYF. CDR3 nucleotides: TGTGCCAGCACAATCACAGGGAACGAGCAGTACTTC.